This TCR beta chain was captured in a study of blood T cell repertoires in COVID-19. Study-level background: Samples taken during acute and convalescent COVID-19 were collected in the United States, Italy and Spain.

The Seattle patients joined while their infection was active and were tracked longitudinally afterward. This table comes from immunoSEQ multiplex PCR, and its TCRdb copy is limited to in-frame clones, with some not included. Here the sample spans 200,000 to 250,000 clones, more than 75% being singletons. The trim removed 1 base at V and 13 bases at J, leaving 5 bases unmatched. The CDR3 covers 14 residues. The germline gives CDR1 SNHLY, CDR2 FYNNEI. This receptor was taken from a woman aged 70-85 years with COVID-19, enrolled during active disease. The chain recombines TRBV2 with TRBJ2-4, with 12 positions matching TRBD2. Material for sequencing was peripheral blood. Written as DNA, the CDR3 is TGTGCCAGCAGTGAAGAACTAGCGGGAGGTCCCCAGTACTTC. Translation: CASSEELAGGPQYF.